Listed here is a single TCR beta chain. Generated by immunoSEQ multiplex PCR, the TCRdb table keeps only in-frame clones and is missing some. The sample lists 140,000 or so clones; 80% to 95% were seen once. The germline CDR1 and CDR2 sequences are KGHDR and SFDVKD. V was pared by 4 bases and J by 9 bases, with 11 bases between. The CDR3 extends over 12 amino acids. These data originate in a study of control samples from healthy donors and cancer patients. The chain couples TRBV24-1 to TRBJ1-2; tentatively, D is TRBD1 (6 bases). Sequenced sample: blood. This clonotype was obtained from a man aged 25 to 40 in good health. The CDR3 DNA is TGTGCCACCAGTGACCCAGGGGTGAGCTACACCTTC. This encodes CATSDPGVSYTF.